The 18 T cell receptor beta chains reported below all come from one sample, sequenced in a study of primary melanoma T cells and metastatic recurrence. This table comes from immunoSEQ multiplex PCR, and its TCRdb copy is limited to in-frame clones, with some not included. The sample contains nearly 600 clones, roughly 61% of which appear only once. Input material: melanoma tumor tissue. The receptors originated from a human donor with melanoma.

The V gene is TRBV7-2, the J gene TRBJ1-1; a weak D match, TRBD1 (6 bases). V was pared by 4 bases and J by 3 bases, with 12 bases between. The CDR3 loop spans 14 amino acids. From germline, CDR1 is SGHTA and CDR2 FQGNSA. Here the CDR3 DNA reads TGTGCCAGCAGCTCAACAGGGCGATACACTGAAGCTTTCTTT. Residues: CASSSTGRYTEAFF.

The gene calls are TRBV11-3 and TRBJ1-1, with 10 bases aligning to TRBD1. Trimming took 4 bases from V and 1 from J; bases not matched to a gene: 9. The CDR3 covers 17 residues. Germline loops: CDR1 SGHNT, CDR2 YENEEA. CDR3 region: CASSSDRGSTANTEAFF. Here the CDR3 DNA reads TGTGCCAGCAGCTCGGACAGGGGGTCAACAGCGAACACTGAAGCTTTCTTT.

The chain couples TRBV28 to TRBJ2-1; tentative D call: TRBD2 (6 bases). V was clipped by 5 bases and J by 0 bases, with 14 bases between them. CDR1 is MDHEN and CDR2 is SYDVKM in the germline V gene. CDR3 length: 16 amino acids. The CDR3 sequence: CASSPGGVSSYNEQFF. CDR3 in DNA: TGTGCCAGCAGTCCGGGCGGGGTCAGCTCCTACAATGAGCAGTTCTTC.

The genes are TRBV30 and TRBJ2-1; 13 bases agree with TRBD2. The junction had 8 bases not matched to a gene; V was cut back by 3 bases and J by 0 bases. The CDR3 extends over 18 amino acids. Germline V gives CDR1 GTSNPN, CDR2 SVGIG (reference sequence). The CDR3 DNA reads TGTGCCTGGAGGCGGACTAGCGGGAGCCTGAGCTCCTACAATGAGCAGTTCTTC. It translates to CAWRRTSGSLSSYNEQFF.

The rearrangement links TRBV11-1 to TRBJ1-3; maybe TRBD1 (5 bases). The CDR3 is made up of 14 amino acids. Germline CDR1 and CDR2: SGHAT and FQDESV (reference sequence). Trimming shortened V by 5 bases and J by 2 bases, and 10 bases separated the two germline ends. CDR3 amino acids: CASSLRDAGNTIYF. DNA for the CDR3: TGTGCCAGCAGCCTCCGGGACGCTGGAAACACCATATATTTT. The full variable domain, completed using reference TRBV11-1 and TRBJ1-3, is EAEVAQSPRYKITEKSQAVAFWCDPISGHATLYWYRQILGQGPELLVQFQDESVVDDSQLPKDRFSAERLKGVDSTLKIQPAELGDSAMYLCASSLRDAGNTIYFGEGSWLTVV.

The chain couples TRBV5-1 to TRBJ2-7; 7 bases line up with TRBD1. V dropped 5 bases and J dropped 7; count of bases not matched to a gene: 12. This CDR3 contains 14 residues. The V gene's germline CDR1 is SGHRS and CDR2 YFSETQ. CDR3 loop: CASSSGTVAWEQYF. As DNA, the CDR3 is TGCGCCAGCAGTTCCGGGACAGTCGCCTGGGAGCAGTACTTC.

The J gene is TRBJ2-7, the V gene TRBV23-1, with 7 bases identical to TRBD1. TRBV23-1 is an ORF, with its function uncertain. There are 14 residues in the CDR3. The ends lost 6 bases at V and 3 bases at J; junction bases unmatched: 8. CDR3 bases: TGCGCCAGCAGCCAAGGCAGGGGGAACTACGAGCAGTACTTC. This gives the protein CASSQGRGNYEQYF.

V is TRBV12-5 and J is TRBJ2-2; D remains unclear. The V and J ends lost 6 bases and 8 bases respectively, with 7 bases between them. Germline V gene sequence: CDR1 LGHNT, CDR2 FRNRAP. This CDR3 contains 11 residues. CDR3 sequence: CASGFGGELFF. In DNA, the CDR3 is TGTGCTAGTGGCTTCGGGGGGGAGCTGTTTTTT.

The chain carries TRBV18 and TRBJ2-7, with 14 positions matching TRBD2. The CDR3 sequence is 14 residues long. V shed 5 bases and J 6 bases; nucleotides not matched to a gene: 3. Germline values: CDR1 KGHSH, CDR2 LQKENI. The CDR3 region is CASSEGLAGAEQYF. The CDR3 bases are TGTGCCAGCTCAGAGGGACTAGCGGGAGCCGAGCAGTACTTC.

The genes are TRBV12-5 and TRBJ1-5, with unresolved D. Deletions cut 6 bases from V and 2 bases from J, with 8 bases between. Germline values: CDR1 LGHNT, CDR2 FRNRAP. The CDR3 contains 13 residues. CDR3 sequence reads: CASGPRRNQPQHF. The CDR3 nucleotides are TGTGCTAGTGGACCTCGCCGCAATCAGCCCCAGCATTTT.

The chain combines TRBV28 with TRBJ1-1, with 8 bases aligning to TRBD1. V gave up 6 bases and J gave up 8 bases; unmatched junction bases: 5. The CDR3 length is 12 residues. Germline V lookup: CDR1 MDHEN, CDR2 SYDVKM. CDR3 in DNA: TGTGCCAGCAGCCCGTGGACAGGGGAAGCTTTCTTT. Residues: CASSPWTGEAFF.

This clone occurred a few times. The chain joins TRBV14 to TRBJ2-3, with TRBD1 identical over 12 bases. Germline V gene sequence: CDR1 SGHDN, CDR2 FVKESK. This CDR3 is built from 17 residues. V shed 0 bases and J 6 bases; nucleotides not matched to a gene: 7. The CDR3 loop reads CASSQDPRDRGHDTQYF. In nucleotides, the CDR3 is TGTGCCAGCAGCCAAGATCCCAGGGACAGGGGGCATGATACGCAGTATTTT.

This clone was recorded once. The chain links TRBV28 to TRBJ1-6; 10 nucleotides agree with TRBD1. The CDR3 totals 16 residues. Per germline, CDR1 MDHEN and CDR2 SYDVKM. V was clipped by 3 bases and J by 8 bases; unmatched bases: 7. The CDR3, as DNA: TGTGCCAGCAGTTTGGGGGACAGGGGTAGTGATTCACCCCTCCACTTT. As protein: CASSLGDRGSDSPLHF.

The chain is built from TRBV6-8 and TRBJ2-1, with TRBD2 matching 11 bases. The CDR3 spans 16 residues. V lost 4 bases, J lost 15 bases, and 17 bases stayed unmatched. Germline assignment: CDR1 MNHGY and CDR2 SAAAGT. The CDR3 nucleotides read TGTGCCAGCAGTTTGACCCCCGGGACTAGCGGAGCCCCTCTGTTCTTC. It codes for CASSLTPGTSGAPLFF.

The CDR3 reads CASSITSGSHLYEQYF. The CDR3 nucleotides read TGTGCCAGTAGTATTACTAGCGGGAGCCATCTCTACGAGCAGTACTTC. The V call is TRBV19, the J call TRBJ2-7; 11 bases align to TRBD2. After removal of 3 bases from V and 3 bases from J, the junction contained 7 bases not matched to a gene. CDR3 length equals 16 residues. Looked up from germline, CDR1 is LNHDA and CDR2 is SQIVND (reference sequence).

V is TRBV19 and J is TRBJ2-7; D not resolved. From germline, CDR1 is LNHDA and CDR2 SQIVND (reference sequence). The CDR3 has 13 residues. V shed 4 bases and J shed 6 bases, with 13 bases lying between them. In nucleotides, the CDR3 is TGTGCCAGTAGTAGGCAGATTAATTTCGAGCAGTACTTC. This codes for CASSRQINFEQYF.

The gene calls are TRBV19 and TRBJ1-2; D may be TRBD1 (5 bases). The CDR3 is 15 residues long. V lost 6 bases, J lost 5 bases, and 19 bases lay in between. Germline values: CDR1 LNHDA, CDR2 SQIVND (reference sequence). Written as DNA, the CDR3 is TGTGCCAGTAGCACGGGGGGACTCATCCTTTATGGCTACACCTTC. Translation gives CASSTGGLILYGYTF.

The V call is TRBV28, the J call TRBJ1-2; TRBD1 might be the D (5 bases). The germline V and J ends were trimmed by 5 bases and 8 bases, with 18 bases remaining between them. The germline CDR1 and CDR2 sequences are MDHEN and SYDVKM. The CDR3 totals 14 residues. CDR3 DNA sequence: TGTGCCAGCAGTCAACTCACTGGGACTTGGGGCTACACCTTC. This encodes CASSQLTGTWGYTF.